The 29 T cell receptor beta chains in this list originate from one sample, sequenced in a study of blood T cell repertoires in COVID-19. The data were produced by immunoSEQ multiplex PCR, yet TCRdb's version contains in-frame clones alone and is incomplete. The table lists 45,000 to 55,000 clones, about 83% of them singletons. The sequencing sample was made of peripheral blood. The receptor source for this set is a woman older than 75 with acute or convalescent COVID-19.

J is TRBJ1-3 and V is TRBV7-8, with D uncertain. V lost 5 bases, J lost 4 bases, and 18 bases lay in between. The length of the CDR3 is 16 residues. Germline V lookup: CDR1 SGHVS, CDR2 FQNEAQ. CDR3 in DNA: TGTGCCAGCAGCCTGAGGGAACGCCGGTTGGGAAACACCATATATTTT. Protein: CASSLRERRLGNTIYF. Looking up the rest from reference TRBV7-8 and TRBJ1-3 gives the full variable domain: GAGVSQSPRYKVAKRGQDVALRCDPISGHVSLFWYQQALGQGPEFLTYFQNEAQLDKSGLPSDRFFAERPEGSVSTLKIQRTQQEDSAVYLCASSLRERRLGNTIYFGEGSWLTVV.

In DNA form, the CDR3 reads TGTGCCAGCAGCGAGCGGGAGGGTTTCTGGGATGAGCAGTTCTTC. It translates to CASSEREGFWDEQFF. V gene TRBV9 combines with J gene TRBJ2-1, with 10 bases lining up with TRBD2. The CDR3 runs to 15 residues. Germline V lookup: CDR1 SGDLS, CDR2 YYNGEE. The ends lost 3 bases at V and 8 bases at J; junction bases unmatched: 8.

The V call is TRBV5-1, the J call TRBJ2-7; D is unresolved. The germline CDR1 and CDR2 sequences are SGHRS and YFSETQ. Trimming removed 2 bases from V and 2 bases from J, with 14 bases in between. This CDR3 region has 15 residues. As DNA, the CDR3 is TGCGCCAGCAGCTTAGAAATGGGCCGAACCTACGAGCAGTACTTC. Translating it yields CASSLEMGRTYEQYF.

This clone has more than one count but fewer than ten. The chain couples TRBV5-4 to TRBJ1-2; 10 nucleotides line up with TRBD1. This CDR3 comprises 14 residues. V trimming: 4 bases; J trimming: 2 bases; junction bases outside the gene matches: 2. Germline V gene lookup returns CDR1 SGHNT and CDR2 YYREEE (reference sequence). The CDR3 bases are TGTGCCAGCAGCGCGGACAGGGGGAACTATGGCTACACCTTC. It encodes CASSADRGNYGYTF.

The rearrangement links TRBV5-1 to TRBJ2-5; D is perhaps TRBD1 (6 bases). Trimming shortened V by 4 bases and J by 5 bases, and 21 bases separated the two germline ends. This CDR3 comprises 16 residues. Germline loops: CDR1 SGHRS, CDR2 YFSETQ. CDR3 in DNA: TGCGCCAGCAGCGCCGAGGGTACAGGGTTAGGGGAGACCCAGTACTTC. Its protein product is CASSAEGTGLGETQYF. Using reference TRBV5-1 and TRBJ2-5 for the parts outside the CDR3, the full variable domain is KAGVTQTPRYLIKTRGQQVTLSCSPISGHRSVSWYQQTPGQGLQFLFEYFSETQRNKGNFPGRFSGRQFSNSRSEMNVSTLELGDSALYLCASSAEGTGLGETQYFGPGTRLLVL.

J is TRBJ2-1 and V is TRBV4-1, with TRBD2 matching 10 bases. The V gene end was trimmed by 0 bases and the J gene end by 6 bases; junction bases not matched to a gene: 8. The CDR3 loop spans 17 amino acids. The germline gives CDR1 MGHRA, CDR2 YSYEKL. Written as DNA, the CDR3 is TGCGCCAGCAGCCAAGATCGCGGGACTAGCGTCGGCAATGAGCAGTTCTTC. The encoded protein is CASSQDRGTSVGNEQFF.

The chain recombines TRBV3-1 (or the pseudogene TRBV3-2) with TRBJ1-1, with D perhaps matching TRBD1 (6 bases). CDR1 and CDR2 (germline): LGHDT, YNNKEL (reference sequence). The CDR3 has 14 residues. The V end lost 2 bases, the J end lost 2 bases, and 9 bases lay between the germline ends. CDR3 nucleotide sequence: TGTGCCAGCAGCCAACAAGGGGGAAACACTGAAGCTTTCTTT. Amino acids: CASSQQGGNTEAFF.

This chain links TRBV5-1 with TRBJ2-1; a weak D match, TRBD1 (6 bases). The CDR3 is 15 residues long. CDR1 is SGHRS and CDR2 is YFSETQ in the germline V gene. Deletions cut 0 bases from V and 9 bases from J, with 16 bases between. DNA for the CDR3: TGCGCCAGCAGCTTGGTGGTAGGGGGACAAGGTGAGCAGTTCTTC. Its translation is CASSLVVGGQGEQFF.

V and J are TRBV5-6 and TRBJ1-1, with D unresolved. This CDR3 is 13 amino acids long. CDR1 SGHDT and CDR2 YYEEEE come from the germline V gene. With 1 base removed from V and 6 bases from J, the gap between germline ends came to 10 bases. The CDR3 DNA is TGTGCCAGCAGCTTGACTCCAATCCCTGAAGCTTTCTTT. The encoded protein is CASSLTPIPEAFF.

V gene TRBV9 combines with J gene TRBJ1-6, with no clear D. Between the trimmed V and J ends, which lost 0 bases and 5 bases, there was a span of 9 bases. The germline gives CDR1 SGDLS, CDR2 YYNGEE. CDR3 length: 15 residues. The CDR3 sequence is CASSVALADNSPLHF. The CDR3 DNA is TGTGCCAGCAGCGTAGCTTTGGCCGATAATTCACCCCTCCACTTT.

The V gene is TRBV4-1, the J gene TRBJ2-1, with 13 nucleotides matching TRBD2. Germline trimming cut 1 base from V and 0 bases from J; bases unmatched to any gene: 3. CDR1 and CDR2 from the germline V gene are MGHRA and YSYEKL. The CDR3 length is 18 residues. CDR3 bases: TGCGCCAGCAGCCAAGGGACTAGCGGGGGACACTCCTACAATGAGCAGTTCTTC. It encodes CASSQGTSGGHSYNEQFF.

This CDR3 is CATSTSGRNYEQYV. CDR3 sequence (DNA): TGTGCCACCAGTACTAGCGGAAGGAACTACGAGCAGTACGTC. The V and J genes are TRBV24-1 and TRBJ2-7; TRBD2 matches 8 bases. The V segment lost 6 bases and the J segment 3 bases; nucleotides outside the gene matches: 6. Per germline, CDR1 KGHDR and CDR2 SFDVKD. The CDR3 consists of 14 residues.

The genes are TRBV5-1 and TRBJ2-5; D remains unclear. V shed 4 bases and J shed 1 base, with 8 bases lying between them. The CDR3 contains 13 residues. Looked up from germline, CDR1 is SGHRS and CDR2 is YFSETQ. In DNA form, the CDR3 reads TGCGCCAGCAGCCGCGGTCCCCAAGAGACCCAGTACTTC. It codes for CASSRGPQETQYF.

This CDR3 reads CASSPRASGRAMNTQYF. The CDR3 DNA sequence: TGTGCCAGCAGTCCTCGGGCTAGCGGGAGGGCCATGAATACGCAGTATTTT. V usage is TRBV7-6 and J usage is TRBJ2-3, with TRBD2 matching 12 bases. Unmatched junction bases numbered 14, after V lost 6 bases and J lost 7 bases. CDR3 size: 17 residues. Germline loops: CDR1 SGHVS, CDR2 FNYEAQ.

V gene TRBV7-8 combines with J gene TRBJ2-5; 14 nucleotides agree with TRBD2. The V segment lost 3 bases and the J segment 5 bases; nucleotides outside the gene matches: 5. The CDR3 runs to 16 residues. Germline V gene lookup returns CDR1 SGHVS and CDR2 FQNEAQ. DNA for the CDR3: TGTGCCAGCAGCTTCGGGACTAGCGGGGGTAGTGAGACCCAGTACTTC. Its protein is CASSFGTSGGSETQYF.

This chain joins TRBV30 and TRBJ2-5; 9 nucleotides line up with TRBD1. Germline V gene sequence: CDR1 GTSNPN, CDR2 SVGIG (reference sequence). This CDR3 contains 15 residues. The CDR3 sequence: CAIAGHRGLKETQYF. The CDR3, as DNA: TGTGCTATAGCGGGCCACAGGGGGCTCAAAGAGACCCAGTACTTC. Full variable domain (rest looked up from reference TRBV30 and TRBJ2-5): SQTIHQWPATLVQPVGSPLSLECTVEGTSNPNLYWYRQAAGRGLQLLFYSVGIGQISSEVPQNLSASRPQDRQFILSSKKLLLSDSGFYLCAIAGHRGLKETQYFGPGTRLLVL.

The rearrangement uses TRBV5-1 and TRBJ1-6; tentatively, D is TRBD1 (5 bases). Per germline, CDR1 SGHRS and CDR2 YFSETQ. This CDR3 is built from 14 residues. Trimming stripped 4 bases from V and 7 bases from J, with 12 bases between. CDR3: CASSPGGPNSPLHF. The CDR3 DNA is TGCGCCAGCAGCCCCGGGGGACCAAATTCACCCCTCCACTTT.

The V gene is TRBV21-1, the J gene TRBJ2-7; TRBD2, the table's D call, was not compared with the DNA. TRBV21-1 is described as a pseudogene. The length of the CDR3 is 17 residues. The CDR3: CASSKAETSGIPYEQYV. In nucleotides, the CDR3 is TGTGCCAGCAGCAAAGCCGAGACTAGCGGGATCCCCTACGAGCAGTACGTC.

J is TRBJ2-1 and V is TRBV5-4, with D uncertain. There are 12 residues in the CDR3. Looked up from germline, CDR1 is SGHNT and CDR2 is YYREEE (reference sequence). The ends were cut back, 2 bases at V and 7 bases at J, with 7 bases in the middle. CDR3 amino acids: CASSFGANEQFF. The CDR3 region has the DNA TGTGCCAGCAGCTTCGGAGCGAATGAGCAGTTCTTC. Looking up the rest from reference TRBV5-4 and TRBJ2-1 gives the full variable domain: ETGVTQSPTHLIKTRGQQVTLRCSSQSGHNTVSWYQQALGQGPQFIFQYYREEENGRGNFPPRFSGLQFPNYSSELNVNALELDDSALYLCASSFGANEQFFGPGTRLTVL.

The rearrangement links TRBV6-5 to TRBJ1-1; weak D call: TRBD1 (6 bases). This CDR3 is built from 15 residues. CDR1 and CDR2 (germline): MNHEY, SVGAGI. Trimming cost V 5 bases and J 0 bases, with 13 bases left between them. The CDR3 protein is CASSIDRTMNTEAFF. In nucleotides, the CDR3 is TGTGCCAGCAGTATAGACAGGACGATGAACACTGAAGCTTTCTTT.

The rearrangement joins TRBV29-1 to TRBJ1-1, with TRBD1 matching over 9 bases. Germline V lookup: CDR1 SQVTM, CDR2 ANQGSEA. The CDR3 totals 13 residues. Trimming removed 6 bases from V and 4 bases from J; junction bases left unmatched: 6. CDR3 nucleotide sequence: TGCAGCGTGACCGGGACAGGGCTCACTGAAGCTTTCTTT. The encoded protein is CSVTGTGLTEAFF.

The DNA of the CDR3 is TGTGCCAGCAGCTCAAGCGGGGGGGCGAATGAGCAGTTCTTC. Amino acids: CASSSSGGANEQFF. The V and J genes are TRBV7-3 and TRBJ2-1, with TRBD2 identical over 10 bases. CDR3 length equals 14 residues. Germline-derived CDR1 and CDR2 are SGHTA and FQGTGA. The junction had 4 bases not matched to a gene; V was cut back by 4 bases and J by 7 bases.

The V call is TRBV11-3, the J call TRBJ2-5; D is perhaps TRBD2 (6 bases). V lost 1 base and J 2 bases, leaving 11 bases between the germline ends. The CDR3 runs to 15 residues. Germline CDR1 SGHNT, CDR2 YENEEA. The CDR3: CASSLGGTVQETQYF. The CDR3 DNA is TGTGCCAGCAGCTTAGGCGGGACGGTACAAGAGACCCAGTACTTC.

The chain employs TRBV6-2 or TRBV6-3 and TRBJ2-1, with 8 bases fitting TRBD2. The V gene end was trimmed by 7 bases and the J gene end by 2 bases; junction bases not matched to a gene: 10. This CDR3 has 16 amino acids. Germline lookup yields CDR1 MNHEY and CDR2 SVGEGT. This chain's CDR3 is CASTPTAGGAYNEQFF. The CDR3 nucleotides are TGTGCCAGCACCCCTACGGCGGGAGGCGCCTACAATGAGCAGTTCTTC.

The gene calls are TRBV2 and TRBJ1-2; 9 positions match TRBD1. The CDR3 contains 15 residues. The germline V gene has CDR1 SNHLY and CDR2 FYNNEI. The junction had 8 bases not matched to a gene; V was cut back by 5 bases and J by 4 bases. CDR3 in DNA: TGTGCCAGCAGTCGAGAGGGACAGGGAAGCTATGGCTACACCTTC. This translates into CASSREGQGSYGYTF.

The chain links TRBV30 to TRBJ1-5, with TRBD1 as a possible D gene (6 bases). The CDR3 is 13 amino acids. The germline CDR1 and CDR2 sequences are GTSNPN and SVGIG (reference sequence). Trimming stripped 1 base from V and 6 bases from J, with 10 bases between. The CDR3 DNA reads TGTGCCTGGAGTGACAGGGCTGGTCAGCCCCAGCATTTT. Protein: CAWSDRAGQPQHF.

V is TRBV6-4 and J is TRBJ2-1, with D possibly TRBD1 on 6 matching bases. The CDR3 has 19 amino acids. Germline loops: CDR1 MRHNA, CDR2 SNTAGT. V lost 4 bases, J lost 0 bases, and 22 bases lay in between. This CDR3 is CASSVVGQAEWGSYNEQFF. The DNA of the CDR3 is TGTGCCAGCAGTGTGGTGGGACAAGCAGAGTGGGGCTCCTACAATGAGCAGTTCTTC.

The V and J genes are TRBV29-1 and TRBJ1-5; 7 bases are shared with TRBD1. The CDR3 has 13 residues. Germline V CDR1 and CDR2: SQVTM, ANQGSEA. The junction had 5 bases not matched to a gene; V was cut back by 6 bases and J by 3 bases. In DNA, the CDR3 is TGCAGCGTACAAGGACAGGCCAATCAGCCCCAGCATTTT. It is translated as CSVQGQANQPQHF.

This clone was recorded once. The V gene is TRBV5-1, the J gene TRBJ2-3; D might be TRBD1 (5 bases). This CDR3 has 14 amino acids. CDR1 is SGHRS and CDR2 is YFSETQ in the germline V gene. V was shortened by 7 bases and J by 2 bases, with 14 bases between the two germline ends. The CDR3 DNA follows: TGCGCCAGCGGGCACTCAGGGTCCACAGATACGCAGTATTTT. It codes for CASGHSGSTDTQYF. The complete variable domain, with remaining parts taken from reference TRBV5-1 and TRBJ2-3, reads KAGVTQTPRYLIKTRGQQVTLSCSPISGHRSVSWYQQTPGQGLQFLFEYFSETQRNKGNFPGRFSGRQFSNSRSEMNVSTLELGDSALYLCASGHSGSTDTQYFGPGTRLTVL.